These 21 T cell receptor beta chains share one sample of origin, sequenced in a study of control samples from healthy donors and cancer patients. Assay: immunoSEQ multiplex PCR; the TCRdb copy retains only in-frame clones and omits some. Seen here are about 150,000 clones, approximately 94% observed once, and the top ten hold approximately 5.7%. The material sequenced was blood. The origin of the receptors is a man aged 40-55 years in good health.

The chain is built from TRBV30 and TRBJ1-5; D gene ambiguous. This CDR3 is 12 amino acids long. The germline CDR1 and CDR2 sequences are GTSNPN and SVGIG (reference sequence). V gave up 1 base and J gave up 9 bases, with 10 bases separating them. In nucleotides, the CDR3 is TGTGCCTGGAGTGAAACCACTTGGCCCCAGCATTTT. Translated: CAWSETTWPQHF.

The gene calls are TRBV28 and TRBJ1-4; D possibly corresponds to TRBD1 (6 bases). Trimming took 6 bases from V and 1 from J, leaving 9 bases between them. The CDR3 length is 14 residues. The germline V gene encodes CDR1 MDHEN and CDR2 SYDVKM. DNA for the CDR3: TGTGCCAGCAGCCACAGGGTAACTAATGAAAAACTGTTTTTT. It is translated as CASSHRVTNEKLFF.

This chain joins TRBV5-4 and TRBJ2-6; the D gene is possibly TRBD2 (6 bases). Per germline, CDR1 SGHNT and CDR2 YYREEE (reference sequence). The CDR3 is 17 amino acids. Trimming cost V 4 bases and J 2 bases, with 16 bases left between them. The CDR3 protein is CASSMAGTRAGANVLTF. DNA of the CDR3: TGTGCCAGCAGCATGGCGGGGACGCGTGCTGGGGCCAACGTCCTGACTTTC.

This clone appeared once. The V call is TRBV27, the J call TRBJ1-1, with 7 nucleotides matching TRBD1. V shed 8 bases, J shed 4 bases, and the junction held 16 bases outside the gene matches. The CDR3 loop spans 16 amino acids. From germline, CDR1 is MNHEY and CDR2 SMNVEV (reference sequence). CDR3 DNA: TGTGCCAGCTTCCCCCCACGACAGGGTGCCGCCACTGAAGCTTTCTTT. Translated: CASFPPRQGAATEAFF.

The genes are TRBV12-3 or TRBV12-4 and TRBJ1-1; D is undetermined. The CDR3 is 13 amino acids. V lost 6 bases and J 2 bases, leaving 10 bases between the germline ends. CDR3 nucleotides: TGTGCCAGCAGGGACGTCGGAAACACTGAAGCTTTCTTT. Translated, it gives CASRDVGNTEAFF.

V gene TRBV18 combines with J gene TRBJ1-2; the D gene is possibly TRBD1 (5 bases). The CDR3 totals 15 residues. Trimming cost V 2 bases and J 6 bases, with 16 bases left between them. Germline CDR1 and CDR2: KGHSH and LQKENI. The CDR3 region has the DNA TGTGCCAGCTCACCAGCTGAGGGACCGGTGGATGGCTACACCTTC. Its protein is CASSPAEGPVDGYTF. The full variable domain, with the rest looked up from reference TRBV18 and TRBJ1-2, is NAGVMQNPRHLVRRRGQEARLRCSPMKGHSHVYWYRQLPEEGLKFMVYLQKENIIDESGMPKERFSAEFPKEGPSILRIQQVVRGDSAAYFCASSPAEGPVDGYTFGSGTRLTVV.

The table lists this clone with a count of one. This chain joins TRBV28 and TRBJ1-2; a weak D match, TRBD1 (6 bases). V lost 8 bases, J lost 0 bases, and 13 bases lay in between. The CDR3 is 14 residues long. Germline V lookup: CDR1 MDHEN, CDR2 SYDVKM. CDR3 in amino acids: CASVRGGANYGYTF. CDR3 nucleotide sequence: TGTGCCAGCGTAAGGGGGGGAGCTAACTATGGCTACACCTTC.

The chain links TRBV19 to TRBJ1-5, with D possibly being TRBD1 (5 bases). From germline, CDR1 is LNHDA and CDR2 SQIVND (reference sequence). This CDR3 contains 14 residues. With 1 base removed from V and 5 bases from J, the gap between germline ends came to 9 bases. In nucleotides, the CDR3 is TGTGCCAGTAGTATAGGGACAATTTATCAGCCCCAGCATTTT. This translates into CASSIGTIYQPQHF.

V gene TRBV19 combines with J gene TRBJ1-1; unclear D gene. The germline V gene has CDR1 LNHDA and CDR2 SQIVND (reference sequence). Trimming left V 7 bases short and J 1 base short, with 7 bases between. This CDR3 spans 12 amino acids. CDR3 residues: CASKKGNTEAFF. As DNA, the CDR3 is TGTGCCAGTAAGAAGGGGAACACTGAAGCTTTCTTT.

The chain joins TRBV5-1 to TRBJ1-1; possibly TRBD1 for D (6 bases). Trimming cost V 3 bases and J 2 bases, with 11 bases left between them. This CDR3 region has 14 residues. Per germline, CDR1 SGHRS and CDR2 YFSETQ. The CDR3 region has the DNA TGCGCCAGCAGCTATGGACAGTTTAACACTGAAGCTTTCTTT. Protein product: CASSYGQFNTEAFF.

The genes are TRBV18 and TRBJ2-1; D might be TRBD1 (6 bases). V was cut by 3 bases and J by 0 bases, with 12 bases left in between. The CDR3 spans 16 residues. Germline values: CDR1 KGHSH, CDR2 LQKENI. This chain's CDR3 is CASSPSRGSSYNEQFF. CDR3 bases: TGTGCCAGCTCACCGTCAAGGGGGAGCTCCTACAATGAGCAGTTCTTC. The full variable domain, in which reference TRBV18 and TRBJ2-1 provide the parts outside the CDR3, is NAGVMQNPRHLVRRRGQEARLRCSPMKGHSHVYWYRQLPEEGLKFMVYLQKENIIDESGMPKERFSAEFPKEGPSILRIQQVVRGDSAAYFCASSPSRGSSYNEQFFGPGTRLTVL.

This chain connects TRBV28 to TRBJ1-6; D is uncertain. The CDR3 loop spans 15 amino acids. V shed 2 bases and J shed 6 bases, with 11 bases lying between them. Germline values: CDR1 MDHEN, CDR2 SYDVKM. The CDR3 reads CASSLDAALNSPLHF. CDR3 sequence (DNA): TGTGCCAGCAGTTTAGATGCAGCCCTTAATTCACCCCTCCACTTT.

This chain uses TRBV24-1 with TRBJ2-3, with TRBD2 identical over 10 bases. J gave up 2 bases and V 3 bases, and 7 bases lay outside the gene matches. The germline V gene has CDR1 KGHDR and CDR2 SFDVKD. The CDR3 has 17 residues. CDR3 amino acids: CATSDVPGTSDTDTQYF. The CDR3, as DNA: TGTGCCACCAGTGATGTGCCCGGGACTAGCGACACAGATACGCAGTATTTT.

The rearrangement links TRBV19 to TRBJ2-1; 10 bases map to TRBD2. V trimming: 1 base; J trimming: 4 bases; junction bases outside the gene matches: 13. CDR1 is LNHDA and CDR2 is SQIVND in the germline V gene (reference sequence). CDR3 length equals 19 residues. The CDR3 reads CASSIAWFGSGGQYNEQFF. The CDR3 bases are TGTGCCAGTAGTATAGCTTGGTTCGGTAGCGGGGGGCAGTACAATGAGCAGTTCTTC.

The chain combines TRBV10-2 with TRBJ1-4, with TRBD1 identical over 9 bases. Germline V CDR1 and CDR2: WSHSY, SAAADI. Trimming at V came to 5 bases and at J to 7 bases, leaving 5 bases not matched to a gene. This CDR3 has 14 residues. The CDR3 DNA follows: TGCGCCAGCAGTCCCGGGACAGGGTTTGAAAAACTGTTTTTT. Its translation is CASSPGTGFEKLFF.

The V and J genes are TRBV19 and TRBJ1-2; tentative D call: TRBD1 (6 bases). The V end lost 3 bases, the J end lost 6 bases, and 11 bases lay between the germline ends. This CDR3 has 13 residues. Germline V gene sequence: CDR1 LNHDA, CDR2 SQIVND (reference sequence). The CDR3 here is CASSIGQGNGYTF. The CDR3 nucleotides read TGTGCCAGTAGTATCGGTCAGGGGAATGGCTACACCTTC. Looking up the rest from reference TRBV19 and TRBJ1-2 gives the full variable domain: DGGITQSPKYLFRKEGQNVTLSCEQNLNHDAMYWYRQDPGQGLRLIYYSQIVNDFQKGDIAEGYSVSREKKESFPLTVTSAQKNPTAFYLCASSIGQGNGYTFGSGTRLTVV.

J is TRBJ2-1 and V is TRBV30; D possibly corresponds to TRBD1 (6 bases). CDR1 is GTSNPN and CDR2 is SVGIG in the germline V gene (reference sequence). Deletions cut 5 bases from V and 1 base from J, with 9 bases between. The CDR3 is made up of 13 amino acids. The CDR3 nucleotides read TGTGCCTGGGGGACAAAGTCCTACAATGAGCAGTTCTTC. Amino acid sequence: CAWGTKSYNEQFF.

This clone was detected only a few times. This rearrangement joins TRBV12-3 or TRBV12-4 to TRBJ1-6; D is uncertain. Trimming removed 4 bases at V and 14 bases at J, with 12 bases between. The CDR3 runs to 12 residues. CDR3 in amino acids: CASSSTFGALHF. The CDR3 nucleotides read TGTGCCAGCAGTTCGACCTTCGGGGCCCTCCACTTT.

This sequence joins TRBV29-1 and TRBJ1-2; 8 bases are shared with TRBD1. The CDR3 has 16 amino acids. After removal of 0 bases from V and 2 bases from J, the junction contained 8 bases not matched to a gene. CDR1 and CDR2 from the germline V gene are SQVTM and ANQGSEA. CDR3 loop: CSVEDSGQVSNYGYTF. DNA of the CDR3: TGCAGCGTTGAAGATTCGGGACAGGTTTCCAACTATGGCTACACCTTC.

CDR3 in amino acids: CASSMWGQTTGELFF. CDR3 in DNA: TGTGCCAGTAGTATGTGGGGCCAGACCACCGGGGAGCTGTTTTTT. The chain carries TRBV19 and TRBJ2-2; TRBD1 is a possible D gene (5 bases). This CDR3 is 15 amino acids long. Germline V lookup: CDR1 LNHDA, CDR2 SQIVND (reference sequence). Trimming shortened V by 3 bases and J by 4 bases, and 12 bases separated the two germline ends.

V is TRBV23-1 and J is TRBJ2-5, with D maybe TRBD1 (6 bases). TRBV23-1 carries the ORF label, with uncertain function. With 4 bases removed from V and 1 base from J, the gap between germline ends came to 10 bases. The CDR3 consists of 14 residues. The CDR3 DNA follows: TGCGCCAGCAGTCGGCGACAGGTCCAAGAGACCCAGTACTTC. This encodes CASSRRQVQETQYF.